Given below is one TCR beta chain in context. The data were taken from a study of blood T cell repertoires in COVID-19. About the research overall: The origin of the acute and convalescent COVID-19 samples was the United States, Italy and Spain. Sample material is recorded as cDNA or gDNA derived from T cells, B-cell-depleted T cells, or PBMCs.

The CDR3 covers 13 residues. The V gene's germline CDR1 is LGHNA and CDR2 YNFKEQ. V gave up 0 bases and J gave up 8 bases, with 10 bases separating them. The authors' processing: Researchers report that nucleated cell counts were estimated from reference gene primer amplification. The data were produced by immunoSEQ multiplex PCR, yet TCRdb's version contains in-frame clones alone and is incomplete. The D gene and trimming were derived from the DNA, and the V and J assignments and clone size from that table. The sample carries about 81,000 clones, around 91% recorded once. The sequencing sample was made of peripheral blood. The clonotype originates from a man between 65 and 79 years old with active or convalescent COVID-19. The chain employs TRBV4-2 and TRBJ1-2; the D is unclear. The CDR3 loop is CASSQDHEGGYTF. In nucleotides, the CDR3 is TGTGCCAGCAGCCAAGATCACGAGGGAGGCTACACCTTC.